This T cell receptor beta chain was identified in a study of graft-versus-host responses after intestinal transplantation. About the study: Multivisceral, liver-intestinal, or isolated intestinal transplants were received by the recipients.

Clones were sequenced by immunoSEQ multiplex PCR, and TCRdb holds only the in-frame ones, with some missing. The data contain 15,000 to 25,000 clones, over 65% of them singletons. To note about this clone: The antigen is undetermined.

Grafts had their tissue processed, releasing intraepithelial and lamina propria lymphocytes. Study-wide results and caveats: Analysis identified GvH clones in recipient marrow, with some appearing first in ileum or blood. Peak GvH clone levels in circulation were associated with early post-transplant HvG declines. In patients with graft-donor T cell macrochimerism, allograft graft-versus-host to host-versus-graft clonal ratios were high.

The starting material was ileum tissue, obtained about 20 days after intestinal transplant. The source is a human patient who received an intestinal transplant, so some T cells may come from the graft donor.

This CDR3 reads CASSSTKTPSYEQYF. The CDR3, as DNA: TGTGCCAGCAGCTCAACCAAGACTCCATCCTACGAGCAGTACTTC. The rearrangement uses TRBV7-9 and TRBJ2-7; D is unclear. V shed 4 bases and J shed 1 base, with 14 bases lying between them. Germline CDR1 SEHNR, CDR2 FQNEAQ (reference sequence). The CDR3 sequence is 15 residues long.